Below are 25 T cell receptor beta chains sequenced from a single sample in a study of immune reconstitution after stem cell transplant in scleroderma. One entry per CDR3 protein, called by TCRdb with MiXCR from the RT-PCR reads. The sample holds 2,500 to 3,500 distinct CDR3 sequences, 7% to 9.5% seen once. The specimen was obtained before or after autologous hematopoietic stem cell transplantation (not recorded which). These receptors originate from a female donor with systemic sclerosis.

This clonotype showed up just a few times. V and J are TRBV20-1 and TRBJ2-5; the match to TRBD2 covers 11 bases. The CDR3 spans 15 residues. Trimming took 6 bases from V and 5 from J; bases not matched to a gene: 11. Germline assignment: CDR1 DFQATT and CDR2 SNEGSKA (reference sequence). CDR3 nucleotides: TGCAGTGCCCCACTAGCGGGGGTTTCAAGGGAGACCCAGTACTTC. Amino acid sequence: CSAPLAGVSRETQYF.

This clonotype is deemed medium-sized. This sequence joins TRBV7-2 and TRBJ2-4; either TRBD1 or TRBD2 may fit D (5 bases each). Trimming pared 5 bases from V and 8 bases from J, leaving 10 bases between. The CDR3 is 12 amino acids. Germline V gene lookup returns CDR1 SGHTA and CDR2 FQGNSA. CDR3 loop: CASSEVGDIQYF. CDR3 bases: TGTGCCAGCAGCGAAGTGGGGGACATTCAGTACTTC.

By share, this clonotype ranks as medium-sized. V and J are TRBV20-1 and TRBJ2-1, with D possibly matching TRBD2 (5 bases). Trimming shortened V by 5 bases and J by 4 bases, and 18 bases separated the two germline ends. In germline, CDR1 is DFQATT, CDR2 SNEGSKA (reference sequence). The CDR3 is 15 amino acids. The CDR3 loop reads CSAPNDRELYNEQFF. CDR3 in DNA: TGCAGTGCTCCCAACGACCGGGAACTTTACAATGAGCAGTTCTTC.

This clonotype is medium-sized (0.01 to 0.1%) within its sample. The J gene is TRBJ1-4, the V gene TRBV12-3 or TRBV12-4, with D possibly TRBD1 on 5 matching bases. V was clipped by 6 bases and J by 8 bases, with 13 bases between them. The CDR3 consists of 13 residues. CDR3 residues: CASRADTNEKLFF. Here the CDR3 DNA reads TGTGCCAGCAGGGCGGACACAAACGAAAAACTGTTTTTT.

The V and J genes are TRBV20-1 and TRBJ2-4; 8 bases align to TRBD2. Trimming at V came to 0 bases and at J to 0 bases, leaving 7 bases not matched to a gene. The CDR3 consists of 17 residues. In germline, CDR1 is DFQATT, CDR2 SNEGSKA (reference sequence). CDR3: CSARDRGGPLAKNIQYF. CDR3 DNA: TGCAGTGCTAGAGATCGGGGGGGCCCCCTAGCCAAAAACATTCAGTACTTC.

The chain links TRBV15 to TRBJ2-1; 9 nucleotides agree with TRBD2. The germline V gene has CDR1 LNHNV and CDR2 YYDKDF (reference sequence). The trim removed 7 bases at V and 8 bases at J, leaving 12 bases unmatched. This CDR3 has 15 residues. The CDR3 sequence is CATKGGGALVDEQFF. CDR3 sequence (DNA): TGTGCCACCAAGGGCGGGGGGGCCTTAGTCGATGAGCAGTTCTTC.

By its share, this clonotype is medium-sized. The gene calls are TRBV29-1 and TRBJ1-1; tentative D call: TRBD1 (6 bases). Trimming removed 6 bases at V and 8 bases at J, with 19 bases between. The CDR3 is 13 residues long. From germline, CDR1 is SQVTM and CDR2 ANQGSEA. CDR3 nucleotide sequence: TGCAGCGTGACCTTACAGGGTGGAGGCGAAGCTTTCTTT. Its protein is CSVTLQGGGEAFF.

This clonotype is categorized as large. The CDR3 reads CASSDNYEQYF. Here the CDR3 DNA reads TGTGCCAGCAGTGATAACTACGAGCAGTACTTC. This chain connects TRBV2 to TRBJ2-7; no clear D. The CDR3 has 11 residues. V lost 3 bases and J lost 3, with 3 bases in between. Germline CDR1 SNHLY, CDR2 FYNNEI. The full variable domain, in which reference TRBV2 and TRBJ2-7 provide the parts outside the CDR3, is EPEVTQTPSHQVTQMGQEVILRCVPISNHLYFYWYRQILGQKVEFLVSFYNNEISEKSEIFDDQFSVERPDGSNFTLKIRSTKLEDSAMYFCASSDNYEQYFGPGTRLTVT.

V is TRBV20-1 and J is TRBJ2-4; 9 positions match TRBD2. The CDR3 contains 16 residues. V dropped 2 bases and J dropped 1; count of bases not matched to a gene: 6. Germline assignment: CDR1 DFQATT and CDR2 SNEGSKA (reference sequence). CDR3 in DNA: TGCAGTGCTAGACCTAGCGGGGCTTCCGCCAAAAACATTCAGTACTTC. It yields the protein CSARPSGASAKNIQYF.

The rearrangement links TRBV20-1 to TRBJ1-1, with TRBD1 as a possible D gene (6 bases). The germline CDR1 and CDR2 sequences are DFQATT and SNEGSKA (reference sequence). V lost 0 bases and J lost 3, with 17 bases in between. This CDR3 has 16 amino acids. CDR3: CSAREFGTGGYTEAFF. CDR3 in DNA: TGCAGTGCTAGAGAATTTGGGACGGGGGGCTACACTGAAGCTTTCTTT.

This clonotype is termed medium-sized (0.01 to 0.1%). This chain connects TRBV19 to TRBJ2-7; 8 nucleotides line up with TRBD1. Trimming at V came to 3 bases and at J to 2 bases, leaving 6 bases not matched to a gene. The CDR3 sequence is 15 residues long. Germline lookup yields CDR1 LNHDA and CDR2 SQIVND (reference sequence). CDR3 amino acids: CASSIGTGWTYEQYF. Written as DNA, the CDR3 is TGTGCCAGTAGTATCGGGACAGGTTGGACCTACGAGCAGTACTTC.

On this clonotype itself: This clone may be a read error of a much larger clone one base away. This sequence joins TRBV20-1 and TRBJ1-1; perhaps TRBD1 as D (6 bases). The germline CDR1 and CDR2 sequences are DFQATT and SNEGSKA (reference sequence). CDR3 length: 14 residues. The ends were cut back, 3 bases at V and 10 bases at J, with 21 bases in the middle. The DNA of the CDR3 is TGCAGTGCTAGTGGGTATAACAGGGTAACCGTAGCTTTCTTT. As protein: CSASGYNRVTVAFF.

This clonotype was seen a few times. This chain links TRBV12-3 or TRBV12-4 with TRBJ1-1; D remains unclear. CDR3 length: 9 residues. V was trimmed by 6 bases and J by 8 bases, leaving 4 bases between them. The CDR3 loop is CASSVEAFF. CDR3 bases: TGTGCCAGCAGCGTAGAAGCTTTCTTT.

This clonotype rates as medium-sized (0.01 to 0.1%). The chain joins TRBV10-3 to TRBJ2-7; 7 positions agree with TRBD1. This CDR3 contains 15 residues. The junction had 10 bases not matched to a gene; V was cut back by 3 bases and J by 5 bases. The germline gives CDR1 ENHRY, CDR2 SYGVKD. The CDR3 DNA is TGTGCCATCAGTGACAGGGACAGAGAGACGGACGAGCAGTACTTC. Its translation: CAISDRDRETDEQYF.

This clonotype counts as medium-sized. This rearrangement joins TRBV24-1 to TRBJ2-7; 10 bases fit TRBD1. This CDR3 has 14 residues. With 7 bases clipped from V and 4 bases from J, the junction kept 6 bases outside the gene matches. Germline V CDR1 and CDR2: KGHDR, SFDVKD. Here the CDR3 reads CATSPKGQGYEQYF. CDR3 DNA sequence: TGTGCCACCAGCCCCAAGGGACAGGGGTACGAGCAGTACTTC.

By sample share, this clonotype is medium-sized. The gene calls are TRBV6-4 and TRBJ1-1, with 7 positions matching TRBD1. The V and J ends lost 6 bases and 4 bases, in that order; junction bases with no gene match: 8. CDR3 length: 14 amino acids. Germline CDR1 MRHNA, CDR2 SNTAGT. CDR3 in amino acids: CASRTTGFVTEAFF. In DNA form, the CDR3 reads TGTGCCAGCAGAACGACAGGGTTCGTCACTGAAGCTTTCTTT.

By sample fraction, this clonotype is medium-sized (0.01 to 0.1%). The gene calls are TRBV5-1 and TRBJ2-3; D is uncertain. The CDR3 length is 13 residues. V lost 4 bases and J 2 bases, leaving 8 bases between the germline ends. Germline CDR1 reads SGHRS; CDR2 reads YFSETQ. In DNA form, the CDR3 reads TGCGCCAGCAGCATTGTCCCCACAGATACGCAGTATTTT. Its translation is CASSIVPTDTQYF.

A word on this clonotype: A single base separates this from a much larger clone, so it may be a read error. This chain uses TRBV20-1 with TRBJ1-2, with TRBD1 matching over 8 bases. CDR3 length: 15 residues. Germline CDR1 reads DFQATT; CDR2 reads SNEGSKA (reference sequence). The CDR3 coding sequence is TGCAGTGCCAAAGGAGGGACAGGCATCCCCTATGGCCACACCTTC. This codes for CSAKGGTGIPYGHTF.

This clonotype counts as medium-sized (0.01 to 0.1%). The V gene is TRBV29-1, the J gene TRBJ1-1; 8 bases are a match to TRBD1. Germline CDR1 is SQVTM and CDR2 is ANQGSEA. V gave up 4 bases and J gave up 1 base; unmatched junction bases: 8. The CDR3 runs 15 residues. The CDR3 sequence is CSVVPSTGENTEAFF. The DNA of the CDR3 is TGCAGCGTTGTCCCATCGACAGGGGAGAACACTGAAGCTTTCTTT.

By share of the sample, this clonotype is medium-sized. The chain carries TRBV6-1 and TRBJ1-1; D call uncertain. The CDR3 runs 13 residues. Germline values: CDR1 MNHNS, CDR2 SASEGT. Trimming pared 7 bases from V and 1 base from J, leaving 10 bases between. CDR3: CASTRQGNTEAFF. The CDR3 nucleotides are TGTGCCAGCACCCGACAAGGGAACACTGAAGCTTTCTTT.

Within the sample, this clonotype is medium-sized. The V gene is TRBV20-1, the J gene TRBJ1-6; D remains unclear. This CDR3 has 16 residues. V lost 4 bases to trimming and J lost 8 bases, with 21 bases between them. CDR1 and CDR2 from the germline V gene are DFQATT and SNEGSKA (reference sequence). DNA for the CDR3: TGCAGTGCTATATCCGGACCGCAGATTTACGATTCACCCCTCCACTTT. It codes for CSAISGPQIYDSPLHF.

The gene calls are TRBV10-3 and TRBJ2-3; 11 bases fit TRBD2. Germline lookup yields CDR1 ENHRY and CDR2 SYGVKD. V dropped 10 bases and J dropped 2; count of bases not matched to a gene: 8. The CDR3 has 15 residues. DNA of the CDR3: TGTGCCACCGGCCGTAGCGGGGGGGACACAGATACGCAGTATTTT. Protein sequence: CATGRSGGDTDTQYF.

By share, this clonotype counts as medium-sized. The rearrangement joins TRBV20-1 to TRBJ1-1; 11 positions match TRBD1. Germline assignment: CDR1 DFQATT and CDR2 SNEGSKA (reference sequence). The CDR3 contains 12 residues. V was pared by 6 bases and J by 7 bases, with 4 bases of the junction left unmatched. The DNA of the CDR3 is TGCAGTGCCCCGGGACAGGGGGTTGAAGCTTTCTTT. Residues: CSAPGQGVEAFF.

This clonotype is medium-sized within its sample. The CDR3 here is CSASSHVYTF. The DNA for the CDR3 is TGCAGTGCTAGTTCGCACGTCTACACCTTC. The rearrangement joins TRBV20-1 to TRBJ1-2; D remains unclear. Germline V gene data show CDR1 as DFQATT and CDR2 as SNEGSKA (reference sequence). The CDR3 totals 10 residues. Deletions cut 3 bases from V and 10 bases from J, with 9 bases between.

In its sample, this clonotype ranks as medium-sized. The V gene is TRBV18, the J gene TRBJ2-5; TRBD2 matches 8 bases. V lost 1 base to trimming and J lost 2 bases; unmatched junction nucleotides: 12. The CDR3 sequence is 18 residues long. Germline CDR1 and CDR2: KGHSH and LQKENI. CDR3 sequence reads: CASSPLGFASGPQETQYF. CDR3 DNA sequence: TGTGCCAGCTCACCACTCGGCTTTGCTAGCGGGCCTCAAGAGACCCAGTACTTC. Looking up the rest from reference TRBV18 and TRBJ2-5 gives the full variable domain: NAGVMQNPRHLVRRRGQEARLRCSPMKGHSHVYWYRQLPEEGLKFMVYLQKENIIDESGMPKERFSAEFPKEGPSILRIQQVVRGDSAAYFCASSPLGFASGPQETQYFGPGTRLLVL.